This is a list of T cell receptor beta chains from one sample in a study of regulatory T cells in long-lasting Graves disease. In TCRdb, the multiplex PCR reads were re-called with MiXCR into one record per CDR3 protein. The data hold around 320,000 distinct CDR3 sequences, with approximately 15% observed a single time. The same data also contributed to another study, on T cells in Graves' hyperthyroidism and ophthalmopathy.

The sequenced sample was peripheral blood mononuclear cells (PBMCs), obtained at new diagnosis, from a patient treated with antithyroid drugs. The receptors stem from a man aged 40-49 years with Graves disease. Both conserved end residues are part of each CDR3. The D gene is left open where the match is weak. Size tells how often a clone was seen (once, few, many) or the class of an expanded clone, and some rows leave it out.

CASTLYRAEAFF	TGTGCCAGCACTCTATACAGGGCTGAAGCTTTCTTT	TRBV12-3/TRBV12-4	TRBJ1-1	NA	many
CASSQVLGQNTGELFF	TGCGCCAGCAGCCAAGTTCTAGGGCAGAACACCGGGGAGCTGTTTTTT	TRBV4-3	TRBJ2-2	NA	few
CASSIGKGQPQHF	TGTGCCAGTAGTATAGGAAAAGGGCAGCCCCAGCATTTT	TRBV19	TRBJ1-5	NA	NA
CASSLGGMGSYEQYF	TGTGCCAGCAGCTTAGGAGGGATGGGCTCCTACGAGCAGTACTTC	TRBV7-9	TRBJ2-7	NA	many
CSASSHQETQYF	TGCAGTGCTAGCAGCCACCAAGAGACCCAGTACTTC	TRBV20-1	TRBJ2-5	NA	many
CASTKESGANVLTF	TGCGCCAGCACAAAGGAGTCTGGGGCCAACGTCCTGACTTTC	TRBV5-1	TRBJ2-6	NA	many
CATSRDRTVSYEQYF	TGTGCCACCAGCAGAGATCGGACTGTCTCCTACGAGCAGTACTTC	TRBV15	TRBJ2-7	NA	NA
CASVGIRVDEQYF	TGTGCCAGCGTAGGAATCAGGGTGGACGAGCAGTACTTC	TRBV2	TRBJ2-7	NA	NA
CASSLSVAGELFF	TGTGCCAGCAGTTTAAGCGTAGCCGGGGAGCTGTTTTTT	TRBV12-3/TRBV12-4	TRBJ2-2	NA	NA
CASSPVGGGLKETQYF	TGTGCCAGCTCACCCGTCGGCGGGGGTTTAAAAGAGACCCAGTACTTC	TRBV18	TRBJ2-5	TRBD2	NA
CASTPWGDQDNEQFF	TGCGCCAGCACACCTTGGGGGGACCAGGACAATGAGCAGTTCTTC	TRBV5-1	TRBJ2-1	NA	many
CAISDLLDRVPYEQYF	TGTGCCATCAGTGACCTACTAGACAGGGTCCCCTACGAGCAGTACTTC	TRBV10-3	TRBJ2-7	TRBD1	few
CASSELRMAGRNTIYF	TGTGCCAGCAGTGAATTGAGGATGGCAGGGCGAAACACCATATATTTT	TRBV2	TRBJ1-3	NA	few
CASSFGFYEQYF	TGTGCCAGCAGCTTTGGGTTCTACGAGCAGTACTTC	TRBV5-6	TRBJ2-7	NA	NA
CATSETPETQYF	TGTGCCACCAGCGAGACCCCAGAGACCCAGTACTTC	TRBV24-1	TRBJ2-5	NA	once
CAWGQRGVGETQYF	TGTGCCTGGGGCCAGCGGGGGGTTGGGGAGACCCAGTACTTC	TRBV30	TRBJ2-5	TRBD2	many
CASSLAPPTENLEAFF	TGTGCCAGCAGCTTAGCCCCACCAACAGAGAATTTAGAAGCTTTCTTT	TRBV7-2	TRBJ1-1	NA	NA
CASSIPGQSSYEQYF	TGTGCCAGCAGCATTCCGGGACAGAGCTCCTACGAGCAGTACTTC	TRBV28	TRBJ2-7	TRBD1	many
CASSSRVGRTAYEQYF	TGTGCCAGCAGCAGCCGGGTCGGAAGGACAGCCTACGAGCAGTACTTC	TRBV11-2	TRBJ2-7	NA	many
CASSVAYNEQFF	TGTGCCAGCAGCGTAGCATACAATGAGCAGTTCTTC	TRBV9	TRBJ2-1	NA	NA
CASSQDKGLGNYEQYF	TGCGCCAGCAGCCAAGATAAGGGACTAGGGAACTACGAGCAGTACTTC	TRBV4-1	TRBJ2-7	TRBD2	NA
CASNGTPDSETQYF	TGTGCCAGCAATGGGACGCCTGATTCAGAGACCCAGTACTTC	TRBV28	TRBJ2-5	NA	few
CAISAKTSNTGELFF	TGTGCCATCAGCGCGAAGACATCGAACACCGGGGAGCTGTTTTTT	TRBV10-3	TRBJ2-2	NA	many
CASSQANGGASYEQYF	TGTGCCAGCAGCCAAGCTAACGGGGGGGCCTCCTACGAGCAGTACTTC	TRBV4-2	TRBJ2-7	TRBD2	NA
CASSPRGLRTDTQYF	TGTGCCAGCAGCCCACGGGGGCTACGCACAGATACGCAGTATTTT	TRBV7-3	TRBJ2-3	NA	many
CASRDDSYNSPLHF	TGTGCCAGCAGGGATGACTCCTATAATTCACCCCTCCACTTT	TRBV25-1	TRBJ1-6	NA	few
CASSYEWASGGKETQYF	TGTGCCAGCAGTTACGAGTGGGCTAGCGGGGGTAAGGAGACCCAGTACTTC	TRBV6-2/TRBV6-3	TRBJ2-5	TRBD2	many
CASSGTGTGETQYF	TGCGCCAGCAGCGGAACAGGGACCGGGGAGACCCAGTACTTC	TRBV5-1	TRBJ2-5	NA	NA
CASSLALGRGTEAFF	TGCGCCAGCAGCTTGGCCCTCGGGAGGGGCACTGAAGCTTTCTTT	TRBV5-1	TRBJ1-1	NA	many
CSAPTWNNEQFF	TGCAGTGCTCCCACATGGAACAATGAGCAGTTCTTC	TRBV20-1	TRBJ2-1	NA	many
CSARQGAKEAFF	TGCAGTGCTAGACAGGGGGCTAAGGAAGCTTTCTTT	TRBV20-1	TRBJ1-1	TRBD1	many
CSARTAGWQETQYF	TGCAGTGCAAGGACGGCAGGCTGGCAAGAGACCCAGTACTTC	TRBV20-1	TRBJ2-5	NA	NA
CASSPPESGYGYTF	TGTGCCAGCAGTCCCCCGGAATCAGGGTATGGCTACACCTTC	TRBV28	TRBJ1-2	NA	NA
CASSNQGANVLTF	TGTGCCAGCAGCAACCAAGGGGCCAACGTCCTGACTTTC	TRBV7-9	TRBJ2-6	NA	NA
CASGQGYTDTQYF	TGTGCCAGCGGACAGGGTTACACAGATACGCAGTATTTT	TRBV2	TRBJ2-3	TRBD1	NA
CASSLHRGMDTEAFF	TGTGCCAGTAGTCTTCACAGGGGAATGGACACTGAAGCTTTCTTT	TRBV19	TRBJ1-1	TRBD1	many
CASSQGTGVVNEQFF	TGCGCCAGCAGCCAGGGGACAGGGGTGGTGAATGAGCAGTTCTTC	TRBV4-3	TRBJ2-1	TRBD1	NA
CASSLAGTENEKLFF	TGCGCCAGCAGTTTAGCCGGGACGGAAAATGAAAAACTGTTTTTT	TRBV5-1	TRBJ1-4	NA	NA
CARWGGGDTIYF	TGTGCCAGGTGGGGAGGGGGCGACACCATATATTTT	TRBV6-1	TRBJ1-3	TRBD1	NA
CASSEGYEGGNTIYF	TGTGCCAGCAGTGAAGGTTATGAAGGGGGAAACACCATATATTTT	TRBV6-1	TRBJ1-3	NA	many